This T cell receptor (beta chain) was recovered during a study of shared clonotypes between healthy human individuals. The CDR3 runs 14 residues. Trimming shortened V by 0 bases and J by 5 bases, and 11 bases separated the two germline ends. Germline-derived CDR1 and CDR2 are SGHKS and YYEKEE (reference sequence). At deep level, the assay was performed. How the authors handled the data: ImmunoSEQ supplied junction-only sequences lacking quality scores, so filtering was different. Libraries were prepared by immunoSEQ multiplex PCR; TCRdb keeps only in-frame clonotypes and omits some of them. D and trimming were read from the DNA, whereas the V and J calls and clone size are those reported in that table. This repertoire shows some 1,900,000 clones, around 96% found once; its top ten account for around 1.2%. Terminally differentiated effector memory CD45RA+ cells were excluded by CCR7 positive selection of CD45RO-negative cells.

For this clone: The target antigen is unknown.

Study findings and constraints: Rarefaction gave evidence that sorted-subset sequencing remained incomplete despite large depth. Across a handful of donors, naive CD4 shared 4.5% to 6%, naive CD8 more than 3%, memory CD4 approximately 2.5%, memory CD8 0.4% to 0.5%.

The rearrangement joins TRBV5-5 to TRBJ2-5; possible D gene TRBD2, 5 bases. This sequence originates from a man between 18 and 29 years old in good health. Sequencing was done on a sample of naive CD8+ T cells sorted from blood. The CDR3 is CASSLEAASETQYF. The CDR3 DNA sequence: TGTGCCAGCAGCTTGGAAGCGGCTTCGGAGACCCAGTACTTC.